This T cell receptor beta chain was sequenced during a study of blood T cell repertoires in COVID-19. Study-wide background: T cells, B-cell-depleted T cells, or PBMCs provided the cDNA or gDNA that served as material.

The CDR3 runs 16 residues. V dropped 5 bases and J dropped 1; count of bases not matched to a gene: 10. The V gene's germline CDR1 is SGHAT and CDR2 FQNNGV. In the original processing: Nucleated cell number was recorded as an estimate derived from reference gene primer amplification. Sequencing used immunoSEQ multiplex PCR; TCRdb keeps in-frame clones, though not all of them. Clone size and V and J calls were adopted from that table, with D and trimming inferred from the DNA. Among 200,000 to 250,000 clones listed, roughly 86% were seen once. The V gene is TRBV11-2, the J gene TRBJ2-7, with 8 positions matching TRBD1. Source material: peripheral blood. This clonotype originated in a woman in her fifties or sixties with acute or convalescent COVID-19. CDR3 DNA sequence: TGTGCCAGCAGCCTCGGACAGGGTTCGGTGTCCTACGAGCAGTACTTC. It encodes CASSLGQGSVSYEQYF.